The clone carrying this TCR beta chain was seen repeatedly, ten times or more. What it binds is unknown. This specimen belongs to a study of CD8 T cells in ankylosing spondylitis. Study-wide results and caveats: In ankylosing spondylitis blood, a motif of 7 to 9 highly homologous TCR beta variants appeared characteristic. Reports of some motif variants in reactive arthritis synovial fluid and blood predate this one.

The CDR3 spans 16 residues. V lost 0 bases and J lost 8, with 18 bases in between. Germline lookup yields CDR1 SGHRS and CDR2 YFSETQ. Libraries for TCR beta were made by quantitative 5'-RACE with molecular barcodes. Via MiXCR, TCRdb re-called the 5' RACE reads, giving one row per CDR3 protein. The sample lists approximately 69,000 distinct CDR3 sequences; about 5.2% were seen once. The source is a male donor with ankylosing spondylitis or in good health (not recorded which). This chain connects TRBV5-1 to TRBJ2-1, with TRBD1 as a possible D gene (5 bases). The material sequenced was blood, either unsorted or a sorted T cell fraction (not recorded which). CDR3 protein: CASSLAIGRAVDEQFF. DNA for the CDR3: TGCGCCAGCAGCTTGGCCATTGGCAGGGCAGTAGATGAGCAGTTCTTC. Filled out from reference TRBV5-1 and TRBJ2-1, the complete variable domain reads KAGVTQTPRYLIKTRGQQVTLSCSPISGHRSVSWYQQTPGQGLQFLFEYFSETQRNKGNFPGRFSGRQFSNSRSEMNVSTLELGDSALYLCASSLAIGRAVDEQFFGPGTRLTVL.